Here is one TCR beta chain with its context. The antigen is undetermined. This entry comes from a study of cytomegalovirus exposure and HLA in healthy donors. The CDR3 is 15 amino acids. Trimming shortened V by 2 bases and J by 8 bases, and 18 bases separated the two germline ends. Germline CDR1 MNHNS, CDR2 SASEGT. Study findings and constraints: Later genetic work tied a missense DCLRE1C variant to beta-chain V and J trimming.

In the PCR, 60 Vbeta and 13 Jbeta primers were used. Profiling relied on immunoSEQ multiplex PCR, and the TCRdb table lists in-frame clones only, not all of them. The sample totals fewer than 150,000 clones. The J gene is TRBJ1-1, the V gene TRBV6-1, with D perhaps matching TRBD1 (5 bases). The TCR comes from a man aged 18 to 30 in good health and CMV-seronegative. Material for sequencing was PBMCs. The chain's CDR3 is CASSEPGGWRKEAFF. DNA of the CDR3: TGTGCCAGCAGTGAACCGGGGGGGTGGAGAAAAGAAGCTTTCTTT.